This T cell receptor (beta chain) derives from a study of blood T cell repertoires in COVID-19. Study-wide context: The cDNA or gDNA used as material had been derived from T cells, B-cell-depleted T cells, or PBMCs.

Individuals aged about 18 to 95 years were recruited from 24 US areas. How the authors handled the data: Amplification of reference gene primers provided the estimated nucleated cell counts. Measured with immunoSEQ multiplex PCR; TCRdb has only the in-frame clones, and not every one. The D gene and trimming were derived from the DNA, and the V and J assignments and clone size from that table. The sample yields some 260,000 clones, approximately 90% seen once. The J segment lost 7 bases and the V segment lost 1 base, leaving 4 bases of the junction unmatched. The germline CDR1 and CDR2 sequences are SGHRS and YFSETQ. The CDR3 has 15 residues.

The chain links TRBV5-1 to TRBJ1-4; 10 bases map to TRBD1. The receptor comes from a man aged 40-49 years who had recovered from COVID-19. Sequencing was carried out using PBMCs or T cells enriched from blood (not recorded which). CDR3 sequence reads: CASSLYGTGAEKLFF. DNA of the CDR3: TGCGCCAGCAGCTTGTACGGGACAGGGGCTGAAAAACTGTTTTTT.